This TCR beta chain originates from a study of shared clonotypes between healthy human individuals. The V end was cut by 8 bases, the J end by 4 bases, with 13 bases between. CDR1 is MNHNY, CDR2 SVGAGI, per germline (reference sequence). CDR3 size: 13 residues. Whole-study results and caveats: Sorted-subset samples were not fully sequenced, rarefaction indicated.

As regards this clone: What it recognizes is unknown.

Clones were sequenced by immunoSEQ multiplex PCR, and TCRdb holds only the in-frame ones, with some missing. This sample has roughly 1,100,000 clones, with approximately 72% found just once. This receptor was identified in a man aged 18 to 30 in good health. Sequences were obtained from memory CD4+ T cells sorted from blood. The subset denotes: CD45RA-negative fraction. The chain joins TRBV6-6 to TRBJ2-3; D is ambiguous. DNA of the CDR3: TGTGCCAGCTCGAAAAGCTCGTCAGATACGCAGTATTTT. Protein: CASSKSSSDTQYF.